The rows below give T cell receptor beta chains drawn from one sample of a study of blood T cell repertoires in COVID-19. Method: immunoSEQ multiplex PCR; TCRdb's copy keeps in-frame clones and lacks some. The sample has 95,000 to 150,000 clones; 84% are singletons. The sequenced material came from PBMCs or T cells enriched from blood (not recorded which). These receptor sequences come from a woman aged 25 to 39 who had recovered from COVID-19. CDR3s include the opening cysteine and the closing phenylalanine or tryptophan. A D gene is named only where the DNA matches it firmly. The size entry is marked missing in some rows and otherwise reads once, few, many or a size class.

V: TRBV7-3
size: NA
J: TRBJ1-1
D: NA
CDR3: CASSPQGFAEAFF
DNA: TGTGCCAGCAGCCCCCAGGGGTTTGCTGAAGCTTTCTTT

V: TRBV19
size: NA
J: TRBJ1-1
D: TRBD1
CDR3: CASSLGTGVNTEAFF
DNA: TGTGCCAGTAGTCTGGGGACAGGGGTGAACACTGAAGCTTTCTTT

V: TRBV5-1
size: NA
J: TRBJ2-7
D: TRBD2
CDR3: CASSPGGAGTYEQYF
DNA: TGCGCCAGCAGCCCGGGGGGGGCGGGTACCTACGAGCAGTACTTC

V: TRBV28
size: NA
J: TRBJ1-1
D: NA
CDR3: CASSLNRKNTEAFF
DNA: TGTGCCAGCAGTTTAAACAGAAAAAACACTGAAGCTTTCTTT

V: TRBV7-6
size: many
J: TRBJ1-1
D: NA
CDR3: CASSLAAGAGSTEAFF
DNA: TGTGCCAGCAGCTTAGCGGCAGGGGCCGGGTCCACTGAAGCTTTCTTT

V: TRBV12-3/TRBV12-4
size: once
J: TRBJ2-3
D: TRBD2
CDR3: CASGRATDTQYF
DNA: TGTGCCAGCGGGAGGGCCACAGATACGCAGTATTTT

V: TRBV28
size: NA
J: TRBJ2-1
D: TRBD2
CDR3: CASSTGTSGMGNEQFF
DNA: TGTGCCAGCAGTACCGGGACTAGCGGGATGGGCAATGAGCAGTTCTTC

V: TRBV27
size: NA
J: TRBJ2-1
D: NA
CDR3: CATRNRESSYNEQFF
DNA: TGTGCCACCAGGAATCGGGAAAGCTCCTACAATGAGCAGTTCTTC

V: TRBV7-2
size: NA
J: TRBJ2-3
D: TRBD1
CDR3: CASSLTGTGLDTQYF
DNA: TGTGCCAGCAGCTTAACCGGGACAGGTTTAGATACGCAGTATTTT

V: TRBV11-3
size: NA
J: TRBJ2-1
D: TRBD2
CDR3: CASSLVVAGYNEQFF
DNA: TGTGCCAGCAGCTTAGTAGTAGCGGGCTACAATGAGCAGTTCTTC

V: TRBV27
size: NA
J: TRBJ2-7
D: TRBD2
CDR3: CASSWGLAGVEEQYF
DNA: TGTGCCAGCAGTTGGGGACTAGCGGGAGTGGAGGAGCAGTACTTC

V: TRBV2
size: NA
J: TRBJ1-5
D: NA
CDR3: CASKGGGYSNQPQHF
DNA: TGTGCCAGTAAAGGGGGGGGGTATAGCAATCAGCCCCAGCATTTT

V: TRBV4-2
size: NA
J: TRBJ2-7
D: NA
CDR3: CASSQELALARYEQYF
DNA: TGTGCCAGCAGCCAAGAACTAGCCCTAGCGCGGTACGAGCAGTACTTC

V: TRBV28
size: once
J: TRBJ2-1
D: NA
CDR3: CASSLGVWGEGDNEQFF
DNA: TGTGCCAGCAGTTTAGGGGTCTGGGGGGAGGGGGACAATGAGCAGTTCTTC

V: TRBV7-9
size: once
J: TRBJ2-2
D: NA
CDR3: CAAGLAPNTGELFF
DNA: TGTGCCGCGGGCCTAGCGCCGAACACCGGGGAGCTGTTTTTT

V: TRBV7-9
size: NA
J: TRBJ1-5
D: TRBD1
CDR3: CASSPGQPANQPQHF
DNA: TGTGCCAGCAGCCCGGGACAGCCCGCCAATCAGCCCCAGCATTTT